This entry features one T cell receptor beta chain sequence. The CDR3 is 15 residues long. In germline, CDR1 is SGHNT, CDR2 YYREEE (reference sequence). V shed 6 bases and J shed 0 bases, with 15 bases lying between them. These data originate in a study of siplizumab effects on memory and regulatory T cells. The method was immunoSEQ multiplex PCR; TCRdb's version includes in-frame clones alone and lacks a portion of them. In the table there are about 100,000 clones, approximately 94% of which are singletons. This chain uses TRBV5-4 with TRBJ1-1; D not certain. The clonotype originates from a human donor in good health. The sample comprised non-Treg CD4+ T cells sorted from blood. The CDR3 region is CASTDPGTLNTEAFF. The DNA of the CDR3 is TGTGCCAGCACCGACCCCGGAACCTTGAACACTGAAGCTTTCTTT.